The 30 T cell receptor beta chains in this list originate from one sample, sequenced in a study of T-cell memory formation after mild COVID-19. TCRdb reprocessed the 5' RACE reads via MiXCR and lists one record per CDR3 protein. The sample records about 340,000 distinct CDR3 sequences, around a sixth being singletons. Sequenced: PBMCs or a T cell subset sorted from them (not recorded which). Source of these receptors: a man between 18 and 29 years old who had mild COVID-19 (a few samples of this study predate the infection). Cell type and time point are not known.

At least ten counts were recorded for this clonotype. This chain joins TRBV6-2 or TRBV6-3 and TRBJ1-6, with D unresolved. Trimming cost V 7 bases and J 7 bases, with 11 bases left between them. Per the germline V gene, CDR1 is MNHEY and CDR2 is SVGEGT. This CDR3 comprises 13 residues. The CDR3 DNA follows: TGTGCCAGCACCATCGAACCCAATTCACCCCTCCACTTT. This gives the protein CASTIEPNSPLHF.

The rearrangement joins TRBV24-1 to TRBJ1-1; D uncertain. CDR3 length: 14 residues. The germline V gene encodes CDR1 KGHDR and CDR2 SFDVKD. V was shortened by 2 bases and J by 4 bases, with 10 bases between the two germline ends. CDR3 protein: CATSDSFASTEAFF. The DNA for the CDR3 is TGTGCCACCAGTGATTCCTTTGCGTCCACTGAAGCTTTCTTT.

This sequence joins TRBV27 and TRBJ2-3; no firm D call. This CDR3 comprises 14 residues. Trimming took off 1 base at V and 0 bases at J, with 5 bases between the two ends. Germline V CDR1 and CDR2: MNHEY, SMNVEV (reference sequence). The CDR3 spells CASSLYASTDTQYF. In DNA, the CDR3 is TGTGCCAGCAGTTTATATGCCAGCACAGATACGCAGTATTTT.

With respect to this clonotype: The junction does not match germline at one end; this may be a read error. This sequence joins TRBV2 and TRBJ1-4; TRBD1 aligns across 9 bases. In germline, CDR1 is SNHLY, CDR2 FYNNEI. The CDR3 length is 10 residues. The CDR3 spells CASNRDRAVF. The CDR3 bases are TGTGCCAGCAACCGGGACAGGGCAGTGTTT.

For the CDR3, the DNA is TGTGCCAGCATCGGAAGGGTAGGACAGGGCCGCAACTATGGCTACACCTTC. It yields the protein CASIGRVGQGRNYGYTF. The gene calls are TRBV7-9 and TRBJ1-2; TRBD1 aligns across 8 bases. The CDR3 spans 17 residues. Germline V lookup: CDR1 SEHNR, CDR2 FQNEAQ (reference sequence). The V gene end was trimmed by 7 bases and the J gene end by 2 bases; junction bases not matched to a gene: 15. The whole variable domain, remainder taken from reference TRBV7-9 and TRBJ1-2, is DTGVSQNPRHKITKRGQNVTFRCDPISEHNRLYWYRQTLGQGPEFLTYFQNEAQLEKSRLLSDRFSAERPKGSFSTLEIQRTEQGDSAMYLCASIGRVGQGRNYGYTFGSGTRLTVV.

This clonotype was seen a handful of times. The CDR3 is CASRDPGTSRDTQYF. CDR3 DNA: TGTGCCAGCAGGGACCCCGGGACTAGTAGGGATACGCAGTATTTT. The J gene is TRBJ2-3, the V gene TRBV6-2 or TRBV6-3; 8 nucleotides agree with TRBD2. The CDR3 is made up of 15 amino acids. Looked up from germline, CDR1 is MNHEY and CDR2 is SVGEGT. V dropped 6 bases and J dropped 6; count of bases not matched to a gene: 11.

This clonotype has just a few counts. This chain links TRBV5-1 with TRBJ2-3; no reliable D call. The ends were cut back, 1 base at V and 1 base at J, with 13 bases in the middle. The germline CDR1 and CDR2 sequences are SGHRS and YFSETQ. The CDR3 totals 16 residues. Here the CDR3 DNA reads TGCGCCAGCAGCTTGACCGCCAGATCGGGCACAGATACGCAGTATTTT. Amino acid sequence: CASSLTARSGTDTQYF.

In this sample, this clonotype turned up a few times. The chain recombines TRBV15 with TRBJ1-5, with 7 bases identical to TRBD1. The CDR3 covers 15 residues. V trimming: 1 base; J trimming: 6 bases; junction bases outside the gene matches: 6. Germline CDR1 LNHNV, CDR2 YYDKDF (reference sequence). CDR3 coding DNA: TGTGCCACCAGCAGAGCAGCCAGGGGGTCTCAGCCCCAGCATTTT. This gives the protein CATSRAARGSQPQHF.

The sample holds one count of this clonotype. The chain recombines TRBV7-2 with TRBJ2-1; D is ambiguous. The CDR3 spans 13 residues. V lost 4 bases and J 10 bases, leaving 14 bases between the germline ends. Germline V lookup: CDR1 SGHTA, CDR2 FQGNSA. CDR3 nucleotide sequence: TGTGCCAGCAGCTCGGACGCGCCTGGCGAGCAGTTCTTC. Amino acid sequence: CASSSDAPGEQFF.

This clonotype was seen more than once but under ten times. The CDR3 loop reads CASSAVRGWEQYV. For the CDR3, the DNA is TGTGCCAGCAGCGCCGTGCGGGGATGGGAGCAGTACGTC. The chain has TRBV6-2 or TRBV6-3 and TRBJ2-7, with D maybe TRBD2 (6 bases). Germline assignment: CDR1 MNHEY and CDR2 SVGEGT. This CDR3 region has 13 residues. V was shortened by 6 bases and J by 7 bases, with 16 bases between the two germline ends.

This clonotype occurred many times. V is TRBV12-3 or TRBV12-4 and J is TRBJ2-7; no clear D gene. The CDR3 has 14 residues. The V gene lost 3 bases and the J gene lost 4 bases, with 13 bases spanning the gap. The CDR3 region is CASSFSGGPYEQYF. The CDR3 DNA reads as TGTGCCAGCAGTTTCTCCGGCGGTCCTTACGAGCAGTACTTC.

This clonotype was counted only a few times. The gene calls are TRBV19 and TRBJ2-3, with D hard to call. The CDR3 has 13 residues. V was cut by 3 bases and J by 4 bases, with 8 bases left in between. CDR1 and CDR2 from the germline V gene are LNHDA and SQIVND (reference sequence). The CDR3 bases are TGTGCCAGTAGTATTCACGGCTCAGATACGCAGTATTTT. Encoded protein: CASSIHGSDTQYF.

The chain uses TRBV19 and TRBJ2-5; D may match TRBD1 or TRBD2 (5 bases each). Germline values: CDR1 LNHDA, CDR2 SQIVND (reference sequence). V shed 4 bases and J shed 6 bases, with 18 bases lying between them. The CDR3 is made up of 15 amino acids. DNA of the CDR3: TGTGCCAGTAGTACTTACATTCATCCGGGGCAGACCCAGTACTTC. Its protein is CASSTYIHPGQTQYF.

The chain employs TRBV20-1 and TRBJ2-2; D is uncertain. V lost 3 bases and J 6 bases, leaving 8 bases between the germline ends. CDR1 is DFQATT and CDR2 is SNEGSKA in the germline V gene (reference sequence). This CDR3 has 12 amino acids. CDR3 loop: CSASDGPGELFF. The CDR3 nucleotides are TGCAGTGCTAGCGACGGGCCCGGGGAGCTGTTTTTT.

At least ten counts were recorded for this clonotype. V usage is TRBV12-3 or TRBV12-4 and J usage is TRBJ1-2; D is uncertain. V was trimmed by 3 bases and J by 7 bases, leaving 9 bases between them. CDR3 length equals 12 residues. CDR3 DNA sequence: TGTGCCAGCAGTTTGGGCAGTCCTGGCTACACCTTC. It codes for CASSLGSPGYTF.

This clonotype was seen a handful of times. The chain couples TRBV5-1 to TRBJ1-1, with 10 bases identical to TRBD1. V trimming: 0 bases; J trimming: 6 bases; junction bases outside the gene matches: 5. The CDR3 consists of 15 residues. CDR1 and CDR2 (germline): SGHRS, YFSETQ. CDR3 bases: TGCGCCAGCAGCTTGGCCGGGACAGGGGCTTCTGAAGCTTTCTTT. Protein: CASSLAGTGASEAFF.

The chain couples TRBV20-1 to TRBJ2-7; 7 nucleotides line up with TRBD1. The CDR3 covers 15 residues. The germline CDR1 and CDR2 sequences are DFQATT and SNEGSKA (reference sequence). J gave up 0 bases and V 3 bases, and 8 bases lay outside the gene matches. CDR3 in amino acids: CSASPGTASSYEQYF. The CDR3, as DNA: TGCAGTGCTAGCCCTGGGACAGCCAGCTCCTACGAGCAGTACTTC.

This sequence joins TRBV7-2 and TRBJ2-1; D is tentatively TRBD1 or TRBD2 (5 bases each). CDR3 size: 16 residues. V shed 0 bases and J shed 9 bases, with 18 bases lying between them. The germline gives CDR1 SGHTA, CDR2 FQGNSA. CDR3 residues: CASSLAPSPSRAEQFF. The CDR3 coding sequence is TGTGCCAGCAGCTTAGCTCCTTCTCCTAGCAGGGCTGAGCAGTTCTTC. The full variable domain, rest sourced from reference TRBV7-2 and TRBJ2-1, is GAGVSQSPSNKVTEKGKDVELRCDPISGHTALYWYRQSLGQGLEFLIYFQGNSAPDKSGLPSDRFSAERTGGSVSTLTIQRTQQEDSAVYLCASSLAPSPSRAEQFFGPGTRLTVL.

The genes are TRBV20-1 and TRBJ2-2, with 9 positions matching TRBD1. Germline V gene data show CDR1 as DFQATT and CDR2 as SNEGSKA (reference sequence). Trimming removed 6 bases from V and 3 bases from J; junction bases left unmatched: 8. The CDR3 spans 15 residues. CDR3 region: CSAAKQGADTGELFF. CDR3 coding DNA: TGCAGTGCCGCCAAACAGGGGGCAGACACCGGGGAGCTGTTTTTT.

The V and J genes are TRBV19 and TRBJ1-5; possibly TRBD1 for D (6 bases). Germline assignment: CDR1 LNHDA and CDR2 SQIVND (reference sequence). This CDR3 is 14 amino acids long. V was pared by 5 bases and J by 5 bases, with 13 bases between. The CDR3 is CASSRGPGDQPQHF. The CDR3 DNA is TGTGCCAGTAGTCGGGGGCCCGGGGATCAGCCCCAGCATTTT.

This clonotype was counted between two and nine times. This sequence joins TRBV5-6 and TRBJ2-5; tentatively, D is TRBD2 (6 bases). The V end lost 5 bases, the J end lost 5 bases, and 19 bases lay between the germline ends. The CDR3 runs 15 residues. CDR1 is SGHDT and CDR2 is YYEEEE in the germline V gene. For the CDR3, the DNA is TGTGCCAGCAGGGGCAGCGGAGGGCCTGTGGAGACCCAGTACTTC. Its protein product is CASRGSGGPVETQYF.

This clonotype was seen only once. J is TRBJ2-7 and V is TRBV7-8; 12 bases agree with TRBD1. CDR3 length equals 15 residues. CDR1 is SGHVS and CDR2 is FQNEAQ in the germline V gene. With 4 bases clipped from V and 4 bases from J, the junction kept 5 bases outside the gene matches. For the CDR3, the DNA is TGTGCCAGCAGCTATTGGGACAGGGGGCTGTACGAGCAGTACGTC. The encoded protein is CASSYWDRGLYEQYV.

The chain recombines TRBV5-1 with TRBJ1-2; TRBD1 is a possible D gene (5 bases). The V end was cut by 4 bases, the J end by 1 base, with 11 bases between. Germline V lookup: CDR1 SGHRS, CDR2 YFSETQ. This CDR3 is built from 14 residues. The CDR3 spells CASSPSTDNYGYTF. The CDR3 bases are TGCGCCAGCAGCCCTTCGACAGATAACTATGGCTACACCTTC. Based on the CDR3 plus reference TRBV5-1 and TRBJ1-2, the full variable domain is KAGVTQTPRYLIKTRGQQVTLSCSPISGHRSVSWYQQTPGQGLQFLFEYFSETQRNKGNFPGRFSGRQFSNSRSEMNVSTLELGDSALYLCASSPSTDNYGYTFGSGTRLTVV.

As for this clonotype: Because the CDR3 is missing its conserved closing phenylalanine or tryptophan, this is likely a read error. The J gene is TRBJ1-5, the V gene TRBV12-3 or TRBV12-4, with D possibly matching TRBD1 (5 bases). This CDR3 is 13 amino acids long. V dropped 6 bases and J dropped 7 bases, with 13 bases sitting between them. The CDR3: CASRLTGSQPQHL. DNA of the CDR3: TGTGCCAGCAGGCTTACAGGTTCCCAGCCCCAGCATCTT.

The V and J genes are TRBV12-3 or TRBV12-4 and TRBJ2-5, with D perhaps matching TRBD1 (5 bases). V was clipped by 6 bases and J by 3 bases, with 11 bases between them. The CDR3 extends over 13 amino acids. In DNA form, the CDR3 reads TGTGCCAGCAGCCGACAGCTAGAAGAGACCCAGTACTTC. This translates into CASSRQLEETQYF.

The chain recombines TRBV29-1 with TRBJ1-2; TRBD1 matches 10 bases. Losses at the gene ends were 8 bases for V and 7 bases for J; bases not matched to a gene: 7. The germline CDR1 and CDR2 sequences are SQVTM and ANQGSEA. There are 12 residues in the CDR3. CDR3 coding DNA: TGCAGCACCGGGACAGGGGACGCTGGCTACACCTTC. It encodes CSTGTGDAGYTF.

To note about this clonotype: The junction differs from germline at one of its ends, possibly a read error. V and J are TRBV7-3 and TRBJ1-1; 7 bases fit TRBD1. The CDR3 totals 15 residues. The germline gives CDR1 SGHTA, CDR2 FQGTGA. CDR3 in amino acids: CASSRGGLLNTVAFF. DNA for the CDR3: TGTGCCAGCAGCCGAGGGGGCCTTTTGAACACTGTAGCTTTCTTT.

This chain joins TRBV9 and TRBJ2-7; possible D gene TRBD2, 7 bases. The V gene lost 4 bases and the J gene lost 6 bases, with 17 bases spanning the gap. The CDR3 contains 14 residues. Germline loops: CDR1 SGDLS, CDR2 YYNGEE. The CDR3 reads CASSPPGGSSEQYF. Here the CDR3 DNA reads TGTGCCAGCAGCCCTCCGGGGGGCAGTAGCGAGCAGTACTTC.

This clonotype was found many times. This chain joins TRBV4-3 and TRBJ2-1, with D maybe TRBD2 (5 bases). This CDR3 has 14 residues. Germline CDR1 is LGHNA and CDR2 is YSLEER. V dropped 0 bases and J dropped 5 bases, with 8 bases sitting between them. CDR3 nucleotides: TGCGCCAGCAGCCAAGATATCGGGGACAATGAGCAGTTCTTC. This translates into CASSQDIGDNEQFF.

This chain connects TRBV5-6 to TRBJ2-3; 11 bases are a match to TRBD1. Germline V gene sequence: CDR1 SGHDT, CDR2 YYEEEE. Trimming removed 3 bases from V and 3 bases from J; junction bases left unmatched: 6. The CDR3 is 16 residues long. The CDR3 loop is CASSWRTGGLTDTQYF. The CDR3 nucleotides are TGTGCCAGCAGCTGGCGGACAGGGGGCTTAACAGATACGCAGTATTTT.